The clone carrying this TCR beta chain turned up a few times. As yet, its antigen is unknown. The data derive from a study of regulatory T cells in long-lasting Graves disease. Overall study context: Persistent Graves' disease required over 5 years of antithyroid drugs and positive TSH receptor antibodies.

Study-wide findings and caveats: Persistent Graves' patients showed a TCR diversity that was lower than that of newly diagnosed ones. Persistent disease preferred TRBV28, TRBJ1-2 and TRBJ2-5; new disease, TRBV20-1 and TRBJ2-1.

The TCR beta library used iRepertoire HTBI primers with Arm-PCR amplification of CDR3. In the original workflow: Across samples, 62 TRBV and 13 to 15 TRBJ segments were found. TCRdb analysed the multiplex PCR reads with MiXCR anew, one entry per CDR3 protein. The V and J calls, along with clone size, are taken from TCRdb and not from the paper's own processing. The sample holds about 430,000 distinct CDR3 sequences, roughly 23% seen once. The CDR3 is made up of 15 amino acids. Germline values: CDR1 LNHDA, CDR2 SQIVND (reference sequence). With V trimmed by 7 bases and J by 4 bases, 10 bases remained unmatched. Time point noted: persistent/refractory GD, antithyroid drugs over 5 years with positive TRAb. The TCR library used RNA extracted from PBMCs.

V gene TRBV19 combines with J gene TRBJ1-1; TRBD1 matches 9 bases. Specimen: peripheral blood mononuclear cells (PBMCs), collected when the disease was refractory, from a patient treated with antithyroid drugs. The origin of this receptor is a female donor with Graves disease. The DNA for the CDR3 is TGTGCCAGTACACCTTCGGGACAGGGTGGCACTGAAGCTTTCTTT. Its protein is CASTPSGQGGTEAFF. The full variable domain, rest sourced from reference TRBV19 and TRBJ1-1, is DGGITQSPKYLFRKEGQNVTLSCEQNLNHDAMYWYRQDPGQGLRLIYYSQIVNDFQKGDIAEGYSVSREKKESFPLTVTSAQKNPTAFYLCASTPSGQGGTEAFFGQGTRLTVV.